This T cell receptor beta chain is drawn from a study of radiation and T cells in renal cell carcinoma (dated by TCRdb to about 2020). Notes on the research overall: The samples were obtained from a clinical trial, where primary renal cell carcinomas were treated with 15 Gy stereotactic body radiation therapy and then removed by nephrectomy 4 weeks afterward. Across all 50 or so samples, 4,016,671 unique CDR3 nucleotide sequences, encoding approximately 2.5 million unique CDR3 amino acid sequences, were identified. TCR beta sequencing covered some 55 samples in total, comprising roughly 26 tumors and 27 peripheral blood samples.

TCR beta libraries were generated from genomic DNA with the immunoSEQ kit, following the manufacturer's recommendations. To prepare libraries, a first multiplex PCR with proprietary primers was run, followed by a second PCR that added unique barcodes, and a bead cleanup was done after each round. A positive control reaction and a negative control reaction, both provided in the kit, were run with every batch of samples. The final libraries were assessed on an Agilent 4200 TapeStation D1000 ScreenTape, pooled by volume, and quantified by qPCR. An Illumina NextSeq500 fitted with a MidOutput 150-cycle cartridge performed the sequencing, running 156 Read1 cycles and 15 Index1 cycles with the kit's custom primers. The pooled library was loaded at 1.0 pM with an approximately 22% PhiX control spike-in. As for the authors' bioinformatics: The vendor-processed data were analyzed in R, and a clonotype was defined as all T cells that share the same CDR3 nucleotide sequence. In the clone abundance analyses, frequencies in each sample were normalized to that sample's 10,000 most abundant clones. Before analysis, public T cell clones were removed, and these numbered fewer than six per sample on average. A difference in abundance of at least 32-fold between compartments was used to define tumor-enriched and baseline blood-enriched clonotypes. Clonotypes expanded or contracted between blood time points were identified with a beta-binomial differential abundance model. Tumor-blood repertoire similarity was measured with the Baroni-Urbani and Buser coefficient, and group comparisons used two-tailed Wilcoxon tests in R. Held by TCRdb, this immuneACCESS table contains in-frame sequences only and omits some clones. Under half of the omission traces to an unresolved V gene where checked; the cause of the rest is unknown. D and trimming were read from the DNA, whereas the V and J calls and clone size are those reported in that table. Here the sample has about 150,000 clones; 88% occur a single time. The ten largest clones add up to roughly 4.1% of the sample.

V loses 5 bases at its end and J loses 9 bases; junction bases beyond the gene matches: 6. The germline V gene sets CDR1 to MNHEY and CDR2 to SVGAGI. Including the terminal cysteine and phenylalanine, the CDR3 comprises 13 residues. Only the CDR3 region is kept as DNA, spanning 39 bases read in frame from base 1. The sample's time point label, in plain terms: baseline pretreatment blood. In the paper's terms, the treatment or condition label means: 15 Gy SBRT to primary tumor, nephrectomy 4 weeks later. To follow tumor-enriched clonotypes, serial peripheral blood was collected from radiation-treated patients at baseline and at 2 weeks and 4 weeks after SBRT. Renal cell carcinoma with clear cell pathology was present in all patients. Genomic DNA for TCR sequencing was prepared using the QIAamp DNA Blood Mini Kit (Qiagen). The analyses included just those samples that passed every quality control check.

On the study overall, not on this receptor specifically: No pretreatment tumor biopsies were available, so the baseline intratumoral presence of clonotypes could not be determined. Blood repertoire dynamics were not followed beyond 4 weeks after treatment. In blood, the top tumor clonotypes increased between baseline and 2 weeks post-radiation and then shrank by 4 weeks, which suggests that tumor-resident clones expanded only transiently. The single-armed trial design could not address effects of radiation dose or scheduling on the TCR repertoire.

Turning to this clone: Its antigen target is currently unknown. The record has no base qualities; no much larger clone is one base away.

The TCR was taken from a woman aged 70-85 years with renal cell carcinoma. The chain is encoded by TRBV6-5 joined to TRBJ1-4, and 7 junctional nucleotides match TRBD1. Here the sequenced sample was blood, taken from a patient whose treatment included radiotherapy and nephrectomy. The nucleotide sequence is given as TGTGCCAGCAGTCAGACAGGGAATCAAAAACTGTTTTTT. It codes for CASSQTGNQKLFF.